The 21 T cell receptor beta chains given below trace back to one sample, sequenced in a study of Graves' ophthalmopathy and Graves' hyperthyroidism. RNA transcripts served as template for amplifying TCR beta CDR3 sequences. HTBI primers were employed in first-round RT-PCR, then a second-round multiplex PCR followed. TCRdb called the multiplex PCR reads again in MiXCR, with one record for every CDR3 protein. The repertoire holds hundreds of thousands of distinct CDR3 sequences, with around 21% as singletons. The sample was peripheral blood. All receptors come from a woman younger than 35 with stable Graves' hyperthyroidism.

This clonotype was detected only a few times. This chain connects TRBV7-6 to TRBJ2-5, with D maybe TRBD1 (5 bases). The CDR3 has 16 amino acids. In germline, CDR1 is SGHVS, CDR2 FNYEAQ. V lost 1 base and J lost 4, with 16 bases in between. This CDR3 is CASSLDGRVGRETQYF. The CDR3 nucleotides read TGTGCCAGCAGCTTAGACGGCAGGGTCGGCCGAGAGACCCAGTACTTC.

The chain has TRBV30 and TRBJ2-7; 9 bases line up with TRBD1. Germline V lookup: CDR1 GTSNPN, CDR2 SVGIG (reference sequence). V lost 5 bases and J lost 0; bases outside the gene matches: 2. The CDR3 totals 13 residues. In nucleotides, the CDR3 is TGTGCCTGGGGGACAGGGAGCTCCTACGAGCAGTACTTC. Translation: CAWGTGSSYEQYF.

CDR3 region: CASSLAGVEVSQSGELFF. For the CDR3, the DNA is TGCGCCAGCAGCTTGGCCGGGGTGGAGGTTTCTCAGTCCGGGGAGCTGTTTTTT. The chain employs TRBV5-1 and TRBJ2-2; a possible D gene is TRBD2 (5 bases). The CDR3 runs 18 residues. V was clipped by 0 bases and J by 6 bases, with 21 bases between them. Germline V CDR1 and CDR2: SGHRS, YFSETQ.

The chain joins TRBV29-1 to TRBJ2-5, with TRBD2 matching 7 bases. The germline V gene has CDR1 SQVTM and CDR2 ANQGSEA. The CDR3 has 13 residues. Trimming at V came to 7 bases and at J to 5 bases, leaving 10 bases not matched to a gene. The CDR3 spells CSARGRGWETQYF. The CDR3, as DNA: TGCAGCGCCCGAGGGAGGGGTTGGGAGACCCAGTACTTC.

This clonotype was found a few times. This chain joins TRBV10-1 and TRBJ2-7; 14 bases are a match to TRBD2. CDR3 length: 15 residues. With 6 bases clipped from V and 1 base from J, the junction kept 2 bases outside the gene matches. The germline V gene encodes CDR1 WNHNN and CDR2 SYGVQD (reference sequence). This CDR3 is CASSWTSGRSYEQYF. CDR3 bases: TGCGCCAGCAGCTGGACTAGCGGGAGGTCCTACGAGCAGTACTTC.

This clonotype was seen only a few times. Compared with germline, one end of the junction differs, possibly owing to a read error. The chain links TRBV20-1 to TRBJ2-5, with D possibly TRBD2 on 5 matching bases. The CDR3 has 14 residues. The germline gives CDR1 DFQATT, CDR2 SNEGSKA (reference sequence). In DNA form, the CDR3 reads TGTCCACTAGGCCCGACTAACTTCAAAGAGACCCAGTACTTC. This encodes CPLGPTNFKETQYF.

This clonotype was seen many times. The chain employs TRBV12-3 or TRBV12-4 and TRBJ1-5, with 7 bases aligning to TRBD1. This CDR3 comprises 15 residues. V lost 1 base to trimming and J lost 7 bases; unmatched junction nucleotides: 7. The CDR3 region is CASSLGQGLGQPQHF. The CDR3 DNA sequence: TGTGCCAGCAGTTTAGGACAGGGTCTGGGCCAGCCCCAGCATTTT.

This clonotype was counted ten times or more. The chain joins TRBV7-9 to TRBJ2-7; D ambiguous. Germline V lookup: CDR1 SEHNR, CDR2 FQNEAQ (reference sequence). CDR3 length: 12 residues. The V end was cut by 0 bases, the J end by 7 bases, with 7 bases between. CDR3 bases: TGTGCCAGCAGCTTAGCGAACCGGGAGCAGTACTTC. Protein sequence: CASSLANREQYF.

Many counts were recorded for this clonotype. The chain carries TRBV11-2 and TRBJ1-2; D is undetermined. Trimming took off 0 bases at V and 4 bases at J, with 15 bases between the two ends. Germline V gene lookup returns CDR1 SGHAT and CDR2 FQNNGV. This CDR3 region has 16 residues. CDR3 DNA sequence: TGTGCCAGCAGCTTAGAAGTGACGACGTCGCCCTATGGCTACACCTTC. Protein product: CASSLEVTTSPYGYTF. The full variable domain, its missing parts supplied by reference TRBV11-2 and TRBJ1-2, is EAGVAQSPRYKIIEKRQSVAFWCNPISGHATLYWYQQILGQGPKLLIQFQNNGVVDDSQLPKDRFSAERLKGVDSTLKIQPAKLEDSAVYLCASSLEVTTSPYGYTFGSGTRLTVV.

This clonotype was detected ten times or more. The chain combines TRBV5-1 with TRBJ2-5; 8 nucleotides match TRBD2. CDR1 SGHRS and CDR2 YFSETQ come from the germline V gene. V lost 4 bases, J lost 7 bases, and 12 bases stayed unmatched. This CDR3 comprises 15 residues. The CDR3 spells CASSPGLGDVWTQYF. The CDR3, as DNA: TGCGCCAGCAGCCCGGGACTAGGAGACGTCTGGACCCAGTACTTC. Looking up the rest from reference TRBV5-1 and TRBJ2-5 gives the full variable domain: KAGVTQTPRYLIKTRGQQVTLSCSPISGHRSVSWYQQTPGQGLQFLFEYFSETQRNKGNFPGRFSGRQFSNSRSEMNVSTLELGDSALYLCASSPGLGDVWTQYFGPGTRLLVL.

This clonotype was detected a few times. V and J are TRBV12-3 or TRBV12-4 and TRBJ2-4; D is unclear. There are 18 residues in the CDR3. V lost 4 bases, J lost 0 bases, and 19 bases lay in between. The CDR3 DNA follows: TGTGCCAGCAGTTCCCGACTGCTAGATCGACTAGCCAAAAACATTCAGTACTTC. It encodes CASSSRLLDRLAKNIQYF.

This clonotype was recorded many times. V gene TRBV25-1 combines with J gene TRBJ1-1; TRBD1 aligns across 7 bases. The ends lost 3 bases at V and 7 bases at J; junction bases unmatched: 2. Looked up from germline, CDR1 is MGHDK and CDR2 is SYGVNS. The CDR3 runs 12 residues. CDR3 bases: TGTGCCAGCAGTGACAGGGGGTATGAAGCTTTCTTT. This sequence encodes CASSDRGYEAFF.

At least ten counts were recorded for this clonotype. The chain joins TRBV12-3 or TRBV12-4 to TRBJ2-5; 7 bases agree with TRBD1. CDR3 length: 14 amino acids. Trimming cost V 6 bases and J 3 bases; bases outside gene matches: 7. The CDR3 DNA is TGTGCCAGCAGACGACAGGGAGCCGAAGAGACCCAGTACTTC. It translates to CASRRQGAEETQYF.

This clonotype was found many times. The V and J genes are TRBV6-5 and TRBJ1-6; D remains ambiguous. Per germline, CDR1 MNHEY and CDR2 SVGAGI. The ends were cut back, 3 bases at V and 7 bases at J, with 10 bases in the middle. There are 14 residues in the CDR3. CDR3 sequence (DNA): TGTGCCAGCAGTTATTCGGGGAACAATTCACCCCTCCACTTT. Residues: CASSYSGNNSPLHF.

Written as DNA, the CDR3 is TGCAGTGCCACACCCGCAGACAGCTACGAGCAGTACTTC. Protein product: CSATPADSYEQYF. The rearrangement uses TRBV20-1 and TRBJ2-7; D is perhaps TRBD1 (5 bases). This CDR3 comprises 13 residues. Between the trimmed V and J ends, which lost 6 bases and 3 bases, there was a span of 15 bases. Germline V gives CDR1 DFQATT, CDR2 SNEGSKA (reference sequence).

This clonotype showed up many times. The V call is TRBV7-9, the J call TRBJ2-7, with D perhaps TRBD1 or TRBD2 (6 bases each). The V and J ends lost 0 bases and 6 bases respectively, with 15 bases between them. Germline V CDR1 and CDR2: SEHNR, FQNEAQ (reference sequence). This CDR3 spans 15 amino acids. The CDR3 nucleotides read TGTGCCAGCAGCTTAGCACAACTCGGGGGCTCCGAGCAGTACTTC. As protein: CASSLAQLGGSEQYF.

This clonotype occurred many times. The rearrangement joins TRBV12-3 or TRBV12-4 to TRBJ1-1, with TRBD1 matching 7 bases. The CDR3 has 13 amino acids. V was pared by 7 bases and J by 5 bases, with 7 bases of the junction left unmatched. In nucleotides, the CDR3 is TGTGCCAGCATACGACAGGGTTGGACTGAAGCTTTCTTT. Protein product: CASIRQGWTEAFF.

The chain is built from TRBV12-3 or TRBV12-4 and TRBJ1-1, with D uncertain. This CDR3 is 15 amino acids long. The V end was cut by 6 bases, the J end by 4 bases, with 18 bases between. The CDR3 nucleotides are TGTGCCAGCAGCTTACATCCCCATGGGTCCACTGAAGCTTTCTTT. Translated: CASSLHPHGSTEAFF.

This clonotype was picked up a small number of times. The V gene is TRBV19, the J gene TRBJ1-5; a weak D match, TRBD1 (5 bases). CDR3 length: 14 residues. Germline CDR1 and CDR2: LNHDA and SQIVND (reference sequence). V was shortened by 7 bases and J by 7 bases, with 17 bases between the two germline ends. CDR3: CASTVSGGDQPQHF. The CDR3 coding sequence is TGTGCCAGTACTGTATCTGGGGGAGACCAGCCCCAGCATTTT.

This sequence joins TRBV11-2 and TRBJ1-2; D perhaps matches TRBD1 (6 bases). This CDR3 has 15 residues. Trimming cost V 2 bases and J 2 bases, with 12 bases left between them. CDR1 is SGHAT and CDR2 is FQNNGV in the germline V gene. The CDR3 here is CASSLTTGYNYGYTF. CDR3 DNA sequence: TGTGCCAGCAGCTTAACGACAGGCTACAACTATGGCTACACCTTC.

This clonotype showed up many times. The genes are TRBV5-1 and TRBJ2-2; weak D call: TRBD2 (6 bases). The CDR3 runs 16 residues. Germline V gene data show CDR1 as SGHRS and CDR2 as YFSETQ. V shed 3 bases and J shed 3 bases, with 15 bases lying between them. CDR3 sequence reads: CASSSMIGGDTGELFF. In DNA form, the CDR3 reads TGCGCCAGCAGCTCGATGATTGGAGGGGACACCGGGGAGCTGTTTTTT.